This T cell receptor (beta chain) was identified during a study of blood T cell repertoires in COVID-19. On the study more broadly: COVID-19 samples collected from the United States, Italy and Spain covered acute and convalescent phases. PBMCs, B-cell-depleted T cells, or T cells were the source of the cDNA or gDNA that made up the material.

Trimming took off 0 bases at V and 1 base at J, with 12 bases between the two ends. This CDR3 has 16 residues. The germline gives CDR1 SGHDT, CDR2 YYEEEE. Original handling: Reference gene primer amplification gave nucleated cell count estimates. The protocol was immunoSEQ multiplex PCR, while the TCRdb copy is restricted to in-frame clones and leaves out a portion. V and J calls and clone size are those listed in that table; D and trimming were worked out from the DNA. The sample contains fewer than 90,000 clones, around 90% of which appear only once. The chain carries TRBV5-6 and TRBJ2-3; the D is unclear. This TCR derives from a male donor with acute or convalescent COVID-19. The sequenced material came from peripheral blood. This chain's CDR3 is CASSLVVQRRTDTQYF. The CDR3 DNA follows: TGTGCCAGCAGCTTGGTGGTCCAGCGCCGCACAGATACGCAGTATTTT.